Listed below are T cell receptor beta chains from one sample, sequenced in a study of blood T cell repertoires in COVID-19. Using immunoSEQ multiplex PCR, the repertoire was profiled, and TCRdb retains in-frame clones only, with some absent. The sample shows 350,000 to 500,000 clones, about 88% of them seen only once. Sequencing used PBMCs or T cells enriched from blood (not recorded which). The receptor source for this set is a woman between 18 and 30 years old who had been exposed to COVID-19. CDR3s include the opening cysteine and the closing phenylalanine or tryptophan.

j_gene	v_gene	CDR3aa
TRBJ2-3	TRBV7-9	CASSLILDTQYF
TRBJ2-5	TRBV10-3	CAISDGGETQYF
TRBJ2-1	TRBV7-3	CASSSQAGTNEQFF
TRBJ2-6	TRBV6-5	CASGGGANVLTF
TRBJ1-2	TRBV7-2	CASTLGVTYGYTF
TRBJ2-1	TRBV7-2	CAILTGGGSYNEQFF
TRBJ2-4	TRBV29-1	CSVAPGTGNIQYF
TRBJ2-1	TRBV6-5	CASYTTREGLFF
TRBJ2-1	TRBV7-8	CASSVTGLLAGEQFF
TRBJ2-7	TRBV5-1	CASSLIPGTPSPYEQYF
TRBJ2-1	TRBV5-1	CASSLVVVAGSSHEQFF
TRBJ2-7	TRBV2	CASSTSYEQYF
TRBJ1-6	TRBV6-6	CASSYGAFRDSPLHF